The subject of this entry is one T cell receptor beta chain. The source of the sample is a study of T cell responses to AZD1222 COVID-19 vaccine. For the study at large: Doses given second, at about 4 or about 12 weeks, were pooled.

Germline V gene data show CDR1 as LNHNV and CDR2 as YYDKDF (reference sequence). The CDR3 is made up of 15 amino acids. The V end was cut by 5 bases, the J end by 6 bases, with 18 bases between. Sequencing was performed with immunoSEQ multiplex PCR; in TCRdb, only in-frame clones are kept and a portion is missing. The sample includes roughly 72,000 clones, approximately 81% of them seen just once. Sample: peripheral blood, taken on day 0 of AZD1222 vaccination. The clonotype comes from an adult in good health. This chain links TRBV15 with TRBJ2-3; D gene ambiguous. CDR3 in amino acids: CATSWVGSVRDTQYF. CDR3 in DNA: TGTGCCACCAGCTGGGTAGGCTCCGTTCGGGATACGCAGTATTTT.